This T cell receptor beta chain is drawn from a study of T cell changes during pregnancy in multiple sclerosis. Produced via immunoSEQ multiplex PCR; TCRdb's table is partial and in-frame only. The top ten clones hold 9.5% to 13% of a sample with fewer than 65,000 clones, about 89% of them seen once. The CDR3 extends over 15 amino acids. The J segment lost 3 bases and the V segment lost 5 bases, leaving 8 bases of the junction unmatched. Germline V CDR1 and CDR2: SGHNT, YYREEE (reference sequence). The table lists this clone with a count of one. The material was CD8+ T cells from peripheral blood mononuclear cells, obtained after pregnancy. This TCR was recovered from a female donor with multiple sclerosis, enrolled in a pregnancy study. This sequence joins TRBV5-4 and TRBJ2-1; 7 bases map to TRBD1. The CDR3 coding sequence is TGTGCCAGCAGGGACCGACAGGGCGGCTACAATGAGCAGTTCTTC. Amino acids: CASRDRQGGYNEQFF.